The clone carrying this T cell receptor beta chain was found once. Its target is unknown. RNA extraction and reverse transcription yielded cDNA as sequencing template. Using immunoSEQ multiplex PCR, the repertoire was profiled, and TCRdb retains in-frame clones only, with some absent. Among 150,000 to 250,000 clones listed, roughly 64% were seen once. This sample was included in a study of CD8+ T cells in alopecia areata. Study-wide points: Given one nonresponder, whether baseline CD8+ expansion relates to response remains uncertain.

The treatment denotes: oral pan-JAK inhibitor, 5-10 mg twice daily. Alopecia areata patients provided lesional scalp punch biopsies and peripheral blood, both collected for the study. The CDR3 has 15 amino acids. Germline values: CDR1 MNHNY, CDR2 SVGAGI (reference sequence). V was pared by 2 bases and J by 1 base, with 11 bases between. The specimen was CD4+ T cells sorted from blood, collected at week 24, from a patient treated with tofacitinib. The rearrangement uses TRBV6-6 and TRBJ1-2, with a tentative D call TRBD1 (5 bases). This receptor was taken from a human donor with alopecia areata. As DNA, the CDR3 is TGTGCCAGCAGTTACGCTTCGGGGGTTAACTATGGCTACACCTTC. It specifies CASSYASGVNYGYTF.